This TCR beta chain originates from a study of blood T cell repertoires in COVID-19. Across the study: Sample material is recorded as cDNA or gDNA derived from T cells, B-cell-depleted T cells, or PBMCs.

Under the authors' procedure: Reference gene primer amplification yielded estimated nucleated cell counts. Libraries were prepared by immunoSEQ multiplex PCR; TCRdb keeps only in-frame clonotypes and omits some of them. V, J and clone size are those of that table, while D and trimming were read from the DNA. Of 150,000 to 200,000 clones listed, 65% to 80% are singletons. The J segment lost 3 bases and the V segment lost 5 bases, leaving 7 bases of the junction unmatched. CDR1 is LNHDA and CDR2 is SQIVND in the germline V gene (reference sequence). The CDR3 is 15 amino acids. Sequenced sample: peripheral blood. The chain links TRBV19 to TRBJ1-2, with TRBD1 matching over 9 bases. This receptor was identified in a man aged 60 to 75 with acute or convalescent COVID-19. The CDR3 nucleotides are TGTGCCAGTAGTGCCCGGACAGGGGCGGACTATGGCTACACCTTC. Translation: CASSARTGADYGYTF.